This T cell receptor beta chain comes out of a study of blood T cell repertoires in COVID-19. Using immunoSEQ multiplex PCR, the repertoire was profiled, and TCRdb retains in-frame clones only, with some absent. The profile shows 150,000 to 180,000 clones, approximately 80% of them singletons. The CDR3 contains 13 residues. V was pared by 3 bases and J by 4 bases, with 9 bases between. Germline V lookup: CDR1 ENHRY, CDR2 SYGVKD. Sequences were obtained from peripheral blood. The origin of this receptor is an older woman with acute or convalescent COVID-19. The rearrangement uses TRBV10-3 and TRBJ1-2, with D possibly TRBD1 on 5 matching bases. The CDR3 DNA sequence: TGTGCCATCAGTGAAGCGGGGGTCTATGGCTACACCTTC. Its protein is CAISEAGVYGYTF.